A selection of T cell receptor beta chains follows, all from one sample in a study of a mutant IDH1 vaccine in newly diagnosed glioma. The data were produced by immunoSEQ multiplex PCR, yet TCRdb's version contains in-frame clones alone and is incomplete. The repertoire includes some 38,000 clones, about 81% of them detected once, and about 9.6% sits in the top ten. No antigens are known for them. The specimen comprised PBMCs, sampled from a glioma patient whose treatment included an IDH1 peptide vaccine. The receptors come from a man in his forties with glioma. CDR3s include the opening cysteine and the closing phenylalanine or tryptophan. The D gene is left open where the match is weak. Rows may omit the clone size; those that give it use once, few, many or a size class.

v_call,cdr3_length,j_call,d_call,clone_size,cdr3_aa,cdr3_nt
TRBV5-4,11,TRBJ2-1,NA,NA,CASSFPGEQFF,TGTGCCAGCAGTTTTCCGGGTGAGCAGTTCTTC
TRBV11-2,13,TRBJ1-2,NA,few,CASSLGGLYGYTF,TGTGCCAGCAGCCTGGGGGGACTCTATGGCTACACCTTC
TRBV15,15,TRBJ2-7,NA,NA,CATSRDLAHSGEQYF,TGTGCCACCAGCAGAGATTTGGCACACTCGGGAGAGCAGTACTTC
TRBV5-4,15,TRBJ2-2,TRBD2,NA,CASTAGLAGTGELFF,TGTGCCAGCACCGCGGGACTAGCGGGAACCGGGGAGCTGTTTTTT
TRBV9,16,TRBJ2-6,NA,once,CASSAGWGSGANVLTF,TGTGCCAGCAGCGCAGGGTGGGGGTCTGGGGCCAACGTCCTGACTTTC
TRBV4-1,15,TRBJ2-1,NA,NA,CASSQGGSSYNEQFF,TGCGCCAGCAGCCAAGGGGGGAGCTCCTACAATGAGCAGTTCTTC
TRBV30,12,TRBJ1-6,NA,NA,CAGGGNLAPLHF,TGTGCCGGGGGGGGAAATTTAGCACCCCTCCACTTT
TRBV10-3,16,TRBJ1-4,NA,NA,CAISGSPDATNEKLFF,TGTGCCATCAGTGGGTCTCCAGATGCAACTAATGAAAAACTGTTTTTT
TRBV5-4,12,TRBJ1-1,NA,NA,CASSLVATEAFF,TGTGCCAGCAGCTTGGTGGCCACTGAAGCTTTCTTT
TRBV7-9,14,TRBJ2-3,NA,NA,CASSLEGAGGTQYF,TGTGCCAGCAGCTTAGAGGGAGCTGGGGGGACGCAGTATTTT
TRBV19,14,TRBJ1-1,NA,NA,CASSSPRVSTEAFF,TGTGCCAGTAGCAGTCCCAGGGTGAGCACTGAAGCTTTCTTT
TRBV6-6,13,TRBJ1-1,NA,few,CASLVLGRGEAFF,TGTGCCAGCCTTGTCCTGGGACGGGGAGAAGCTTTCTTT
TRBV11-3,15,TRBJ2-5,NA,NA,CASSLDGNTRGTQYF,TGTGCCAGCAGCTTAGATGGTAATACACGGGGGACCCAGTACTTC
TRBV5-6,14,TRBJ2-5,NA,NA,CASRVPGEGETQYF,TGTGCCAGCAGGGTCCCAGGGGAAGGGGAGACCCAGTACTTC
TRBV29-1,16,TRBJ2-7,TRBD2,once,CSVRLLVASGTSEQYF,TGCAGCGTTAGACTTTTAGTAGCTAGCGGCACCAGCGAGCAGTACTTC
TRBV7-9,15,TRBJ2-1,NA,NA,CASSPTMDPYNEQFF,TGTGCCAGCAGCCCTACTATGGACCCCTACAATGAGCAGTTCTTC
TRBV5-1,14,TRBJ1-2,TRBD1,few,CASSYNDRGFGYTF,TGCGCCAGCTCATATAATGACAGGGGATTTGGCTACACCTTC
TRBV7-6,15,TRBJ2-1,NA,NA,CASSPGGGPYNEQFF,TGTGCCAGCAGCCCCGGTGGAGGCCCATACAATGAGCAGTTCTTC
TRBV5-4,18,TRBJ2-1,TRBD2,NA,CASSLGTSGTSSYNEQFF,TGTGCCAGCAGCTTAGGGACTAGCGGGACCAGCTCCTACAATGAGCAGTTCTTC
TRBV10-3,12,TRBJ1-5,NA,medium-sized,CAISESNQPQHF,TGTGCCATCAGCGAAAGCAATCAGCCCCAGCATTTT
TRBV11-3,13,TRBJ2-5,NA,NA,CASSYRAGETQYF,TGTGCCAGCAGCTACCGGGCGGGGGAGACCCAGTACTTC
TRBV9,14,TRBJ2-3,TRBD1,once,CASSVGQGTDTQYF,TGTGCCAGCAGCGTGGGACAGGGTACAGATACGCAGTATTTT
TRBV6-9,14,TRBJ2-5,TRBD2,NA,CASSRSGSGETQYF,TGTGCCAGCAGCCGCAGCGGGAGTGGAGAGACCCAGTACTTC
TRBV19,14,TRBJ2-2,NA,NA,CASSISRNTGELFF,TGTGCCAGTAGTATAAGTAGAAACACCGGGGAGCTGTTTTTT
TRBV5-8,17,TRBJ2-3,TRBD2,medium-sized,CASSLAMTSGTADTQYF,TGTGCCAGCAGCTTGGCGATGACTAGCGGGACCGCAGATACGCAGTATTTT
TRBV7-2,17,TRBJ2-4,NA,NA,CASSLGRGSVAKNIQYF,TGTGCCAGCAGCTTAGGTAGGGGGAGTGTAGCCAAAAACATTCAGTACTTC
TRBV7-9,15,TRBJ1-1,NA,NA,CASRTEGGMNTEAFF,TGTGCCAGCAGAACCGAAGGGGGGATGAACACTGAAGCTTTCTTT
TRBV28,16,TRBJ2-1,NA,medium-sized,CASRDWDGSSYNEQFF,TGTGCCAGCAGAGATTGGGACGGAAGCTCCTACAATGAGCAGTTCTTC
TRBV4-2,15,TRBJ2-7,NA,once,CASSQSESRAYEQYF,TGTGCCAGCAGCCAATCGGAGTCGAGAGCCTACGAGCAGTACTTC
TRBV4-1,17,TRBJ1-4,NA,NA,CASSQDFGGATNEKLFF,TGCGCCAGCAGCCAAGATTTCGGGGGAGCAACTAATGAAAAACTGTTTTTT
TRBV5-1,14,TRBJ2-7,NA,NA,CASSRQGGGGEQYF,TGCGCCAGCAGCCGACAAGGGGGAGGAGGGGAGCAGTACTTC
TRBV6-1,15,TRBJ1-1,NA,NA,CASSEANSPWTEAFF,TGTGCCAGCAGTGAAGCGAACAGCCCCTGGACTGAAGCTTTCTTT
TRBV5-4,12,TRBJ2-2,NA,NA,CASSRNTGELFF,TGTGCCAGCAGCCGGAACACCGGGGAGCTGTTTTTT
TRBV11-2,14,TRBJ2-1,TRBD2,NA,CASSSGPYYNEQFF,TGTGCCAGCAGTAGCGGGCCTTACTACAATGAGCAGTTCTTC
TRBV14,14,TRBJ2-7,NA,NA,CASSPTGAGGEQYF,TGTGCCAGCAGCCCCACGGGCGCGGGCGGCGAGCAGTACTTC
TRBV5-6,15,TRBJ1-1,NA,few,CASSLWAYMNTEAFF,TGTGCCAGCAGCTTGTGGGCTTACATGAACACTGAAGCTTTCTTT
TRBV25-1,15,TRBJ2-1,NA,once,CASSGAGVGGREQFF,TGTGCCAGCAGTGGTGCCGGCGTGGGGGGGCGTGAGCAGTTCTTC
TRBV7-8,13,TRBJ2-2,NA,NA,CASSLAGAGELFF,TGTGCCAGCAGCTTAGCAGGGGCCGGGGAGCTGTTTTTT
TRBV7-2,13,TRBJ2-3,NA,NA,CASSLASTDTQYF,TGTGCCAGCAGCTTAGCGTCGACAGATACGCAGTATTTT
TRBV7-9,14,TRBJ2-3,TRBD1,NA,CASSLGQGADTQYF,TGTGCCAGCAGCTTAGGACAGGGAGCAGATACGCAGTATTTT
TRBV6-5,16,TRBJ1-3,NA,NA,CASSSYPRNSGNTIYF,TGTGCCAGCAGTTCCTATCCACGGAACTCTGGAAACACCATATATTTT
TRBV6-1,15,TRBJ1-5,TRBD1,NA,CASSETGNLNQPQHF,TGTGCCAGCAGCGAGACAGGGAATCTCAATCAGCCCCAGCATTTT
TRBV15,15,TRBJ1-5,NA,NA,CATSQGGGGRQPQHF,TGTGCCACCAGCCAAGGAGGGGGAGGTCGTCAGCCCCAGCATTTT
TRBV6-6,16,TRBJ2-3,NA,once,CASTKNSGTYTDTQYF,TGTGCCAGCACGAAAAACTCCGGGACTTACACAGATACGCAGTATTTT
TRBV6-6,13,TRBJ1-2,NA,NA,CASSYYTGSGYTF,TGTGCCAGCAGTTACTACACAGGGTCCGGCTACACCTTC
TRBV5-4,15,TRBJ1-3,NA,NA,CASSPQDGTGNTIYF,TGTGCCAGCAGCCCTCAGGACGGCACCGGAAACACCATATATTTT
TRBV7-8,15,TRBJ2-7,NA,NA,CASSLGGGIATEQYF,TGTGCCAGCAGCTTAGGGGGCGGGATTGCTACCGAGCAGTACTTC
TRBV4-3,14,TRBJ1-1,TRBD1,NA,CASSRQGRDTEAFF,TGCGCCAGCAGCCGACAGGGGAGAGACACTGAAGCTTTCTTT
TRBV11-2,13,TRBJ1-1,NA,few,CASSAQGLTEAFF,TGTGCCAGCAGCGCCCAGGGTCTCACTGAAGCTTTCTTT
TRBV27,17,TRBJ1-3,TRBD1,few,CASSLTSQGVGGNTIYF,TGTGCCAGCAGTTTGACGTCCCAGGGGGTAGGGGGAAACACCATATATTTT
TRBV19,15,TRBJ1-1,TRBD1,NA,CASRAPGTGNTEAFF,TGTGCCAGTAGAGCTCCCGGGACAGGGAACACTGAAGCTTTCTTT
TRBV19,13,TRBJ1-3,NA,NA,CASSDRQGNTIYF,TGTGCCAGTTCGGACAGACAGGGAAACACCATATATTTT
TRBV28,14,TRBJ2-7,NA,NA,CASSLPLEEYEQYF,TGTGCCAGCAGTTTACCCCTGGAAGAATACGAGCAGTACTTC
TRBV6-6,14,TRBJ1-3,NA,NA,CASSPKGTGNTIYF,TGTGCCAGCAGTCCTAAGGGGACTGGAAACACCATATATTTT
TRBV14,16,TRBJ2-1,TRBD1,NA,CASSQGTGTGFSEQFF,TGTGCCAGCAGCCAAGGAACCGGGACAGGGTTTTCTGAGCAGTTCTTC
TRBV6-5,15,TRBJ2-3,TRBD2,NA,CASSTRLASTDTQYF,TGTGCCAGCAGTACCAGACTAGCCAGCACAGATACGCAGTATTTT
TRBV10-1,15,TRBJ2-2,NA,once,CASSESGLDTGELFF,TGCGCCAGCAGTGAGAGTGGACTGGACACCGGGGAGCTGTTTTTT
TRBV6-5,13,TRBJ1-1,NA,NA,CASSRVRDTEAFF,TGTGCCAGCAGCAGGGTTCGGGACACTGAAGCTTTCTTT